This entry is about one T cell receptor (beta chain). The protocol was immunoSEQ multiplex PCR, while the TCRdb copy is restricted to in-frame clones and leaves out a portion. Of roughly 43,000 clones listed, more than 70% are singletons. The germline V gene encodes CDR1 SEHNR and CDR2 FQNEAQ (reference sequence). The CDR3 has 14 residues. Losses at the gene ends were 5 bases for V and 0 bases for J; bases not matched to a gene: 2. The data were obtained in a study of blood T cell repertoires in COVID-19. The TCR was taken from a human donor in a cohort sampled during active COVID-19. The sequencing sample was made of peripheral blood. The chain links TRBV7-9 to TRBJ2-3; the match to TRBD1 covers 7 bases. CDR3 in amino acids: CASSQDRSTDTQYF. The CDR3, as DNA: TGTGCCAGCAGCCAGGACAGGAGCACAGATACGCAGTATTTT.